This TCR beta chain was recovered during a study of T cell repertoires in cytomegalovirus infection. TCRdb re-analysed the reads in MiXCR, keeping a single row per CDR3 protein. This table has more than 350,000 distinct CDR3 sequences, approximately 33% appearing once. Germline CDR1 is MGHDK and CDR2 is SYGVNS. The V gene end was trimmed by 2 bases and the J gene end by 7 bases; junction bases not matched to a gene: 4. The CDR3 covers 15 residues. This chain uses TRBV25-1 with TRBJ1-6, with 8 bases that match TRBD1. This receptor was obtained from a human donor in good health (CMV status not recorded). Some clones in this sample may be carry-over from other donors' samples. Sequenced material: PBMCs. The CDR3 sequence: CASSEAQGANSPLHF. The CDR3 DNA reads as TGTGCCAGCAGTGAAGCGCAGGGGGCCAATTCACCCCTCCACTTT.